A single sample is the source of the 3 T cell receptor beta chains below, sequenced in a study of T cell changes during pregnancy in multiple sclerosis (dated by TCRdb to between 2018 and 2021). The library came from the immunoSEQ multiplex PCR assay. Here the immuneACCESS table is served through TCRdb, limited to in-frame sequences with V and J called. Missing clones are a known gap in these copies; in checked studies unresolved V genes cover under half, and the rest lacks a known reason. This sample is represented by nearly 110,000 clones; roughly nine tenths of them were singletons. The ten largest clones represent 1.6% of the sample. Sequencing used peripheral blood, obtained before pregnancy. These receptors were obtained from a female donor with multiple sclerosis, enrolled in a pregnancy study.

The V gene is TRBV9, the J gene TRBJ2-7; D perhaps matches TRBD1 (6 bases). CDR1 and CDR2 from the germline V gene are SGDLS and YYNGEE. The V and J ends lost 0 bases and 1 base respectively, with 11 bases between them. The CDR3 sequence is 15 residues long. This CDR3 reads CASSVAWGLSYEQYF. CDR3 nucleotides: TGTGCCAGCAGCGTAGCCTGGGGGCTATCCTACGAGCAGTACTTC.

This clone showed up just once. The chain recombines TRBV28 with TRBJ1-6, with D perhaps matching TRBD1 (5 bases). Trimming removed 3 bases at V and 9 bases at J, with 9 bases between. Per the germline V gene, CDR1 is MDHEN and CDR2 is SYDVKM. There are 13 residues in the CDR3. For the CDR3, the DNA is TGTGCCAGCAGTTTCCGGGGGAGTTCACCCCTCCACTTT. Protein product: CASSFRGSSPLHF.

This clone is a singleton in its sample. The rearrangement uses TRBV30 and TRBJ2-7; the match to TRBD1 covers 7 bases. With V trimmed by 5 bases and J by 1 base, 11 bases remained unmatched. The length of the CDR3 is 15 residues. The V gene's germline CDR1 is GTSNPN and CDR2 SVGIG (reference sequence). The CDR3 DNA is TGTGCCTGGGCCACCGACAGGGTCTTTTCCTACGAGCAGTACTTC. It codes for CAWATDRVFSYEQYF.